The 17 T cell receptor beta chains presented below share a single source sample, sequenced in a study of tumor-infiltrating lymphocytes in primary liver carcinoma. Starting from 500 ng of total RNA, TCR beta cDNA was produced with a primer in the constant region. ARM-PCR, slightly modified, supplied the TCR beta libraries through three nested multiplex PCR rounds. PCR rounds one and two used TRBV1-TRBV30 forward primers with a C-beta reverse primer for around 9 cycles each. TCRdb fed the multiplex PCR reads into MiXCR, producing one record per CDR3 protein. The table has some 320,000 distinct CDR3 sequences, more than 55% seen once; the top ten hold roughly 8.9%. Blood RNA was derived from unsorted whole blood, and germline DNA was extracted too. Sequences were obtained from peripheral blood. All receptors derive from a man between 40 and 49 years old with primary liver carcinoma and hepatitis B virus infection.

This clonotype was seen more than once but under ten times. The CDR3 protein is CASSQIGDTGELFF. In nucleotides, the CDR3 is TGTGCCAGCAGCCAAATAGGGGACACCGGGGAGCTGTTTTTT. This chain uses TRBV14 with TRBJ2-2; D is perhaps TRBD1 (5 bases). The germline V and J ends were trimmed by 2 bases and 3 bases, with 7 bases remaining between them. The V gene's germline CDR1 is SGHDN and CDR2 FVKESK. This CDR3 has 14 residues.

A remark on this clonotype: The junction and the germline gene differ at one end; a read error may be behind it. This rearrangement joins TRBV5-4 to TRBJ1-6, with D possibly TRBD1 on 6 matching bases. Germline V lookup: CDR1 SGHNT, CDR2 YYREEE (reference sequence). The CDR3 is 14 amino acids. This chain's CDR3 is CASSSKDSNSPPHF. The CDR3 region has the DNA TGTGCCAGCAGCTCGAAGGACAGTAATTCACCCCCCCACTTT.

This clonotype was detected many times. J is TRBJ1-1 and V is TRBV6-6; 10 bases match TRBD1. This CDR3 is built from 15 residues. CDR1 is MNHNY, CDR2 SVGAGI, per germline (reference sequence). Trimming removed 8 bases from V and 5 bases from J; junction bases left unmatched: 11. CDR3 DNA sequence: TGTGCCAGCTCCTCGGGACAGGGGCATGGTACTGAAGCTTTCTTT. Translating gives CASSSGQGHGTEAFF.

Notes on this clonotype: Given a much more abundant clone one base away, this may be a read error. V is TRBV12-3 or TRBV12-4 and J is TRBJ2-3; tentatively, D is TRBD1 or TRBD2 (5 bases each). This CDR3 comprises 17 residues. In nucleotides, the CDR3 is TGTGTCAGCACCTTACCCCTGTGGGGGATCAGCACAGATACGCAGTATTTT. Protein sequence: CVSTLPLWGISTDTQYF.

The genes are TRBV5-1 and TRBJ2-3; 8 bases map to TRBD2. The V gene end was trimmed by 0 bases and the J gene end by 0 bases; junction bases not matched to a gene: 3. The CDR3 spans 16 residues. Germline V gives CDR1 SGHRS, CDR2 YFSETQ. Here the CDR3 reads CASSLAPSGSTDTQYF. The CDR3 DNA reads TGCGCCAGCAGCTTGGCCCCTAGCGGGAGCACAGATACGCAGTATTTT. Full variable domain (remainder filled in from reference TRBV5-1 and TRBJ2-3): KAGVTQTPRYLIKTRGQQVTLSCSPISGHRSVSWYQQTPGQGLQFLFEYFSETQRNKGNFPGRFSGRQFSNSRSEMNVSTLELGDSALYLCASSLAPSGSTDTQYFGPGTRLTVL.

This clonotype was found a few times. The chain joins TRBV28 to TRBJ2-7; D uncertain. The CDR3 extends over 12 amino acids. Trimming took off 6 bases at V and 5 bases at J, with 11 bases between the two ends. Germline lookup yields CDR1 MDHEN and CDR2 SYDVKM. The CDR3, as DNA: TGTGCCAGCAGCCGAACGCGGCACGAGCAGTACTTC. This codes for CASSRTRHEQYF.

Comments on this clonotype: One end of the junction fails to match germline, which may point to a read error. The rearrangement joins TRBV29-1 to TRBJ2-5; D tentatively reads TRBD1 or TRBD2 (6 bases each). There are 14 residues in the CDR3. The germline gives CDR1 SQVTM, CDR2 ANQGSEA. This CDR3 reads CSLTGAGNQETHYF. The CDR3 region has the DNA TGCAGCCTAACGGGGGCTGGGAATCAAGAGACCCATTACTTC.

As to this clonotype: This sequence may be a read error, since a much larger clone differs from it by one base. The chain has TRBV6-2 or TRBV6-3 and TRBJ1-1; no clear D gene. Trimming pared 2 bases from V and 9 bases from J, leaving 10 bases between. CDR3 length: 12 residues. Germline V CDR1 and CDR2: MNHEY, SVGEGT. This CDR3 reads CASSYQQRQAFF. CDR3 nucleotide sequence: TGTGCCAGCAGTTACCAACAAAGACAAGCTTTCTTT.

Turning to this clonotype: A much larger clone lies one base from this, so it may be a read error. The rearrangement uses TRBV12-3 or TRBV12-4 and TRBJ2-5, with D perhaps assigned TRBD1 or TRBD2 (5 bases each). The CDR3 sequence is 15 residues long. V lost 0 bases to trimming and J lost 4 bases, with 12 bases between them. Here the CDR3 DNA reads TGTGCCAGCAGTTTAGCGCTCCAGGGACCAGAGACCCAGTACTTC. As protein: CASSLALQGPETQYF.

Note on this clonotype: Germline is not matched at one junction end, which may reflect a read error. The chain recombines TRBV11-1 with TRBJ2-3; a possible D gene is TRBD2 (6 bases). The CDR3 totals 16 residues. CDR1 is SGHAT and CDR2 is FQDESV in the germline V gene (reference sequence). The CDR3 here is CASSLLSGRRADTRYF. CDR3 nucleotide sequence: TGTGCCAGCAGCTTACTTAGCGGAAGGAGAGCAGATACGCGGTATTTT.

Of note for this clonotype: A read error is possible here, since a much larger clone lies one base away. This CDR3 is CASSNRGTGETQYF. The CDR3 DNA is TGTGCCAGCAGCAATCGAGGTACAGGAGAGACCCAGTACTTC. The chain is built from TRBV5-6 and TRBJ2-5, with D possibly matching TRBD1 (5 bases). CDR3 length equals 14 residues. V shed 4 bases and J shed 4 bases, with 14 bases lying between them. Germline V gene sequence: CDR1 SGHDT, CDR2 YYEEEE.

This clonotype appeared many times. The chain combines TRBV29-1 with TRBJ2-5, with 9 bases that match TRBD2. The CDR3 loop spans 13 amino acids. CDR1 is SQVTM and CDR2 is ANQGSEA in the germline V gene. J was trimmed by 9 bases and V by 7 bases; bases with no gene match: 12. This chain's CDR3 is CSAQTSGPMAQYF. CDR3 bases: TGCAGCGCCCAGACTAGCGGACCCATGGCCCAGTACTTC.

Note on this clonotype: Sequence at one end of the junction differs from germline and may be a read error. The rearrangement uses TRBV12-3 or TRBV12-4 and TRBJ2-7; no reliable D call. The CDR3 totals 12 residues. The CDR3 sequence is CAISFAALEQYF. The DNA of the CDR3 is TGTGCCATCAGTTTCGCAGCGCTCGAGCAGTACTTC.

This clonotype has just one count. At one of its ends the junction is not consistent with the germline gene, which may arise from a read error. This rearrangement joins TRBV29-1 to TRBJ1-5; D is unresolved. The CDR3 has 15 amino acids. In germline, CDR1 is SQVTM, CDR2 ANQGSEA. DNA for the CDR3: TGCAACGTTGAAGATCGATACGGGGTTAATCAGCCCCAGCATTTT. Translation gives CNVEDRYGVNQPQHF. Full variable domain (rest looked up from reference TRBV29-1 and TRBJ1-5): SAVISQKPSRDICQRGTSLTIQCQVDSQVTMMFWYRQQPGQSLTLIATANQGSEATYESGFVIDKFPISRPNLTFSTLTVSNMSPEDSSIYLCNVEDRYGVNQPQHFGDGTRLSIL.

A note on this clonotype: This may arise from a read error, as a much more abundant clone is one base away. The genes are TRBV12-3 or TRBV12-4 and TRBJ2-7; no clear D gene. The CDR3 runs to 14 residues. The CDR3 region is CASRPNTAGYEEYF. The DNA for the CDR3 is TGTGCCAGCAGGCCCAACACGGCCGGATACGAGGAGTACTTC.

Concerning this clonotype: A much larger clone lies a single base off, so this may be a read error. The V gene is TRBV29-1, the J gene TRBJ2-2; D unresolved. The CDR3 runs 13 residues. CDR1 and CDR2 (germline): SQVTM, ANQGSEA. The ends were cut back, 3 bases at V and 7 bases at J, with 12 bases in the middle. The CDR3 region is CSVEEMRCGELFF. The DNA for the CDR3 is TGCAGCGTTGAGGAGATGAGGTGCGGGGAGCTGTTTTTT.

Note on this clonotype: A much larger clone is a single base away; this may be a read error. V is TRBV4-2 and J is TRBJ2-7; D may be TRBD1 (5 bases). This CDR3 contains 14 residues. Germline values: CDR1 LGHNA, CDR2 YNFKEQ. Between the trimmed V and J ends, which lost 1 base and 3 bases, there was a span of 10 bases. The CDR3: CASSQVKGNYEQYF. Here the CDR3 DNA reads TGTGCCAGCAGCCAAGTAAAGGGGAACTACGAGCAGTACTTC.